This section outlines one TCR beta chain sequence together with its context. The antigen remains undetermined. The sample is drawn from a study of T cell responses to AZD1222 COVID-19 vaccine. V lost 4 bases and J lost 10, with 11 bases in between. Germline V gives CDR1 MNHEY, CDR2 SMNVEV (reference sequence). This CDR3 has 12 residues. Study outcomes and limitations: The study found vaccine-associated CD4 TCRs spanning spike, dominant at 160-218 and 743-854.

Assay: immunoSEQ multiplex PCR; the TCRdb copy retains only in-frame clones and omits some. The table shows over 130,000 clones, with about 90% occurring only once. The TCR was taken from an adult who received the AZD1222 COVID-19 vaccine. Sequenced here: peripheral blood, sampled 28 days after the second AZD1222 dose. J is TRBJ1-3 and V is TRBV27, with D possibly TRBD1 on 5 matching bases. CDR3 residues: CASSSQGGTIYF. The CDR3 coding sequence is TGTGCCAGCAGTTCCCAGGGCGGGACCATATATTTT.